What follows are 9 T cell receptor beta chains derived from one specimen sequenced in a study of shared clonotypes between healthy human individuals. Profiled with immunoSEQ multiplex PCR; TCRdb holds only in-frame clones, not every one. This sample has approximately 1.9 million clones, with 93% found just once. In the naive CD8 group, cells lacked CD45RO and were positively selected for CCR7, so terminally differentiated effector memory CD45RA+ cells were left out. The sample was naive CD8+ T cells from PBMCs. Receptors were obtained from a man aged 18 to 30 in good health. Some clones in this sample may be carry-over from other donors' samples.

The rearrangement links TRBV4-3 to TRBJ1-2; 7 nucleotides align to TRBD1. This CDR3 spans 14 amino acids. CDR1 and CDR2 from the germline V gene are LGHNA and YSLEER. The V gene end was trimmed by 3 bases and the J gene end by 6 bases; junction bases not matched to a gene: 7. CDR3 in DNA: TGCGCCAGCAGCCACCGGGACAGTGGGAATGGCTACACCTTC. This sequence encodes CASSHRDSGNGYTF.

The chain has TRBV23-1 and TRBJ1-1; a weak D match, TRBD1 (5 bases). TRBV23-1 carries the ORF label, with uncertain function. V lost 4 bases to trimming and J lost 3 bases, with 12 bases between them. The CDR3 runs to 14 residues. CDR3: CASSLQEADTEAFF. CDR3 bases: TGCGCCAGCAGTCTACAGGAGGCGGACACTGAAGCTTTCTTT.

CDR3 protein: CASSQGLAWETQYF. The DNA of the CDR3 is TGCGCCAGCAGCCAAGGTCTTGCTTGGGAGACCCAGTACTTC. This chain connects TRBV4-3 to TRBJ2-5; D unresolved. The V end was cut by 1 base, the J end by 5 bases, with 11 bases between. CDR3 length equals 14 residues. Germline lookup yields CDR1 LGHNA and CDR2 YSLEER.

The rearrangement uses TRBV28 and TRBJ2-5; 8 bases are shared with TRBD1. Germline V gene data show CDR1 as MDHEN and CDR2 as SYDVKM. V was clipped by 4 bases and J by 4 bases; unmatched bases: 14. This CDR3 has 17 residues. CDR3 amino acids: CASSSPVETGAGETQYF. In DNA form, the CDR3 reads TGTGCCAGCAGTTCCCCAGTGGAGACAGGGGCGGGAGAGACCCAGTACTTC.

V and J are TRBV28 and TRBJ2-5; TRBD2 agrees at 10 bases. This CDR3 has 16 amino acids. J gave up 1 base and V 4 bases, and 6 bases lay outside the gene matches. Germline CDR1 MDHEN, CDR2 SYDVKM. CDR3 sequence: CASSYEAGGIQETQYF. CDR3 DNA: TGTGCCAGCAGTTACGAAGCGGGAGGGATCCAAGAGACCCAGTACTTC.

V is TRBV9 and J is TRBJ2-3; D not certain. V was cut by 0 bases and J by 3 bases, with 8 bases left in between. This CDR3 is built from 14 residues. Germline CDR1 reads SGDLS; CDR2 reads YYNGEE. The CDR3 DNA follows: TGTGCCAGCAGCGTAGATAGGTATACAGATACGCAGTATTTT. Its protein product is CASSVDRYTDTQYF.

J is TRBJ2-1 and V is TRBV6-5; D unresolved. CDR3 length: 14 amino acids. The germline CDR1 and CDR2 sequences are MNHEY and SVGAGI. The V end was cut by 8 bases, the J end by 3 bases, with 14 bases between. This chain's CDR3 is CASCNRHGYNEQFF. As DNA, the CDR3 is TGTGCCAGCTGCAACAGACACGGCTACAATGAGCAGTTCTTC.

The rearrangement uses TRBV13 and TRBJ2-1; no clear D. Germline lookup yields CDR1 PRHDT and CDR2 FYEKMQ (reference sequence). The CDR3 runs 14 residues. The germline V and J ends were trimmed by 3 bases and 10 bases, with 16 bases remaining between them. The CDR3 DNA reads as TGTGCCAGCAGCTTGAGGACCATCGTAGTGGAGCAGTTCTTC. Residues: CASSLRTIVVEQFF.

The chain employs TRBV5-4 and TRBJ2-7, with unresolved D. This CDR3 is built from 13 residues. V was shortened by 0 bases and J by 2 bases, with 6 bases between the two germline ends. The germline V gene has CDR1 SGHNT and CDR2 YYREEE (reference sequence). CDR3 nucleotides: TGTGCCAGCAGCTTGGGTCGGCCCTACGAGCAGTACTTC. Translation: CASSLGRPYEQYF.